This T cell receptor (beta chain) comes out of a study of lymphopenia after photon versus proton radiotherapy. Overall study results and limits: Survival link was tested only in deceased patients; proton benefit remains a possibility. Post-nadir diversity loss with photons came from oligoclonal expansion, particularly CD8+ Temra cells. Under photons, naive T cells and diversity fell while effector/memory populations rose.

Some clones are missing from TCRdb's copy, which holds only in-frame ones; the method was immunoSEQ multiplex PCR. The sample consists of about 14,000 clones, 65% to 85% of them appearing once. CDR1 SGHDT and CDR2 YYEEEE come from the germline V gene. V shed 2 bases, J shed 6 bases, and the junction held 9 bases outside the gene matches. The CDR3 contains 15 residues. A note on this clone: Its antigen is not identified.

This chain connects TRBV5-6 to TRBJ2-7; TRBD1 matches at 9 bases. The receptor's source is a man aged 45 to 65 with gastric cancer. Sequenced here: peripheral blood, sampled from a patient treated with photon-based radiotherapy. CDR3 coding DNA: TGTGCCAGCAGCTTCGGGGACAGGGAGTTGGGCGAGCAGTACTTC. Amino acid sequence: CASSFGDRELGEQYF.